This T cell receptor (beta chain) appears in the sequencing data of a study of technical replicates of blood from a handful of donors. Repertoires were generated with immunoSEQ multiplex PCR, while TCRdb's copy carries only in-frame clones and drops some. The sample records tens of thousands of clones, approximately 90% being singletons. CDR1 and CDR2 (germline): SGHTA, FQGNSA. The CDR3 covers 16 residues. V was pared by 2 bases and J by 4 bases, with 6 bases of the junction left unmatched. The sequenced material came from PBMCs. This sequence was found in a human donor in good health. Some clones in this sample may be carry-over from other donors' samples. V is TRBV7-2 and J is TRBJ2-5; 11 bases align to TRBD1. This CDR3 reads CASSLFLDRGRETQYF. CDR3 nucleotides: TGTGCCAGCAGCTTATTTTTGGACAGGGGGCGAGAGACCCAGTACTTC.